This T cell receptor beta chain appears in the sequencing data of a study of blood T cell repertoires in COVID-19. Whole-study context: The origin of the acute and convalescent COVID-19 samples was the United States, Italy and Spain. PBMCs, B-cell-depleted T cells, or T cells provided the cDNA or gDNA that made up the material.

This CDR3 is 16 amino acids long. Germline loops: CDR1 MNHEY, CDR2 SVGAGI. With 2 bases clipped from V and 4 bases from J, the junction kept 9 bases outside the gene matches. Per the study methods: Estimation of nucleated cell counts relied on the amplification of reference gene primers. Profiled with immunoSEQ multiplex PCR; TCRdb holds only in-frame clones, not every one. The DNA gave D and trimming, while V, J and clone size come from that table. The table lists about 280,000 clones, approximately 85% of them singletons, with roughly 5.3% in the top ten. This clone has a handful of counts. The sequence was collected from a man aged 45-60 years with active or convalescent COVID-19. Sequenced sample: peripheral blood. The J gene is TRBJ1-1, the V gene TRBV6-5; TRBD1 aligns across 8 bases. In nucleotides, the CDR3 is TGTGCCAGCAGTTACGGTACCGGACAGGGAAGCACTGAAGCTTTCTTT. This translates into CASSYGTGQGSTEAFF.